This T cell receptor beta chain was profiled in a study of cytomegalovirus exposure and HLA in healthy donors (dated by TCRdb to between 2016 and 2019). With regard to the full study: According to a later analysis, one platform produced both the 100 to 150 validation repertoires and the 666 repertoires of the first cohort. To predict cytomegalovirus infection status, the study combined high-throughput TCR immunosequencing, statistical association of individual TCRs with disease status, and machine learning. Besides the first cohort of approximately 670 subjects, a separate validation cohort made up of 95 to 150 different subjects was used. The study was designed to test whether signatures of past pathogen exposure could be identified by cataloging public T cell receptors. The full study reports these points: In a later analysis, TCRs clustered in the first cohort were found to also tend to co-occur in the approximately 120 validation repertoires, with roughly 93% of cluster scores above 0. A later analysis lacked HLA typing for the validation cohort, so it scored co-occurrence in that cohort across all 120 or so repertoires. Cytomegalovirus status was reported to be diagnosed by the classifier with high specificity and sensitivity in both the original and validation cohorts. A total of fewer than 200 TCR beta chains were listed by the study as associated with cytomegalovirus. The authors suggested that the approach could potentially be extended to other disease states and immunological phenotypes. Across donors, most TCR sequences were observed very rarely, whereas some public TCRs were present in many individuals. A few of the identified cytomegalovirus-associated TCR beta chains were confirmed in vitro to be specific for cytomegalovirus antigens.

Donors formed part of the validation cohort, which comprised over a hundred subjects and was distinct from the first cohort of some 700 subjects. The CDR3 measures 16 amino acids from cysteine to phenylalanine. Only the CDR3 part of the read is kept: 48 bases, read in frame from the first base. Library creation used the immunoSEQ multiplex PCR assay. For the original study's pipeline: A statistical classification framework was developed to diagnose cytomegalovirus status using the catalog of TCR beta chain sequences. Drawn from immuneACCESS, this table holds only the in-frame rearrangements with V and J called that TCRdb kept. Clones are partly lost; checked studies trace under half to an unresolved V gene and leave the rest unexplained. Clone size and V and J calls were adopted from that table, with D and trimming inferred from the DNA. The sample profile shows about 65,000 clones; around 90% of them were found once. Of the sample, about 1.2% is held by the ten largest clones.

A single count supports this clone. This receptor's antigen is unknown. The sample holds no much larger clone one base away, and base qualities are not on file. The rearrangement combines TRBV21-1 with TRBJ2-3; the tabulated D call, TRBD1, remains unverified against the DNA. TRBV21-1 is termed a pseudogene. What was sequenced was PBMCs. The TCR was taken from a woman younger than 30 in good health and CMV-seronegative. The CDR3 reads CASSTNPGQPTDTQYF. The nucleotides are TGTGCCAGCAGCACTAACCCGGGACAGCCCACAGATACGCAGTATTTT.